This T cell receptor (beta chain) was identified in a study of radiotherapy plus CTLA-4 blockade in lung cancer. Study-wide context: Among enrolled patients, over 15% responded and about 30% achieved disease control.

CDR1 and CDR2 from the germline V gene are SGHTA and FQGTGA. CDR3 length: 15 residues. Germline trimming cut 4 bases from V and 1 base from J; bases unmatched to any gene: 2. Findings and limits, study-wide: The study found tumor-derived TCR clones expanded in blood after radiotherapy plus ipilimumab. Reports state that early shifts in blood T cell clones, with interferon-beta, best predicted response.

Sequenced by immunoSEQ multiplex PCR; TCRdb stores in-frame clones only, minus some. The data contain more than 35,000 clones, 75% to 90% of them seen just once; the ten biggest clones take up about 5.3%. A note on this clone: What it recognizes is unknown.

The receptor was isolated from a human donor with non-small cell lung cancer who had stable disease on radiotherapy plus ipilimumab. The sequencing here drew on peripheral blood, taken from a patient treated with radiotherapy plus ipilimumab. The V call is TRBV7-3, the J call TRBJ2-7; the match to TRBD2 covers 12 bases. As DNA, the CDR3 is TGTGCCAGCAGCTCCGGACTAGCGGGATCCTACGAGCAGTACTTC. It codes for CASSSGLAGSYEQYF.